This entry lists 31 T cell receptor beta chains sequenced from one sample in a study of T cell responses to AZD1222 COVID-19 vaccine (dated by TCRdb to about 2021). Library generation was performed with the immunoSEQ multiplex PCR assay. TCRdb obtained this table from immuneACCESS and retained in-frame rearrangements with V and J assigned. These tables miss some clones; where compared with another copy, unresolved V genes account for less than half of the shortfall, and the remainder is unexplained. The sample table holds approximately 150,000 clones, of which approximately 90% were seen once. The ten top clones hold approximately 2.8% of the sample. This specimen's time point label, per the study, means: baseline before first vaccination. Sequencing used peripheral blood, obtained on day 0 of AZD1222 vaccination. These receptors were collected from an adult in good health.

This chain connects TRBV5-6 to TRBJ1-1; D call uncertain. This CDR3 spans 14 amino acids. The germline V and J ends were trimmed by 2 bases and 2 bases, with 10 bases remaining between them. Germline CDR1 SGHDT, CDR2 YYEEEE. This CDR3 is CASSFGSLNTEAFF. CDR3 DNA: TGTGCCAGCAGCTTTGGCTCCCTAAACACTGAAGCTTTCTTT.

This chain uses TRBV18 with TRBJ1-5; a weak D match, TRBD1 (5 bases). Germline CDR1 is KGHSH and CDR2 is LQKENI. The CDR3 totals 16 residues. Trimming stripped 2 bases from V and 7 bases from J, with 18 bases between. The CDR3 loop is CASSPAAGGGKQPQHF. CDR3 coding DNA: TGTGCCAGCTCACCAGCCGCGGGGGGTGGAAAGCAGCCCCAGCATTTT.

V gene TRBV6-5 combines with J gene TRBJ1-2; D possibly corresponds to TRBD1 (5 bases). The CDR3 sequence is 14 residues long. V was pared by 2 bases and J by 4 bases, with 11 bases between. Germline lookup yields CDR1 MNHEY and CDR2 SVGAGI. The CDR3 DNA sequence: TGTGCCAGCAGTTACGGGACGGACATCTATGGCTACACCTTC. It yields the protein CASSYGTDIYGYTF.

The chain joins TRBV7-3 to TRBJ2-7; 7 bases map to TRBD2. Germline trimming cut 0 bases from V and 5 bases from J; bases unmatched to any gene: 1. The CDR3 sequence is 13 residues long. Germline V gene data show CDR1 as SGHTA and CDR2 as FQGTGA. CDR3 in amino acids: CASSLTGRDEQYF. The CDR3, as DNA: TGTGCCAGCAGCTTAACAGGGAGGGACGAGCAGTACTTC.

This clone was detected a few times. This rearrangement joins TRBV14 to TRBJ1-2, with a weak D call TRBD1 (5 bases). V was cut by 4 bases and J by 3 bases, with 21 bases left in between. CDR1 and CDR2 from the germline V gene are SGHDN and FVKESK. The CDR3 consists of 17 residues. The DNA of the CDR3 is TGTGCCAGCAGCCCGCTGGGGCATGCGCTCAGGGACTATGGCTACACCTTC. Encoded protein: CASSPLGHALRDYGYTF.

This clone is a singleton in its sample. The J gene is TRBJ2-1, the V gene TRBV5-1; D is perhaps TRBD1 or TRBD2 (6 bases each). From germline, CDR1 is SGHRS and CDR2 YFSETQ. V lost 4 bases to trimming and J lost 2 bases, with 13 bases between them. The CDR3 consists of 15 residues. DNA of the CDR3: TGCGCCAGCAGCCCAGGGGACTCCCCCTACAATGAGCAGTTCTTC. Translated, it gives CASSPGDSPYNEQFF.

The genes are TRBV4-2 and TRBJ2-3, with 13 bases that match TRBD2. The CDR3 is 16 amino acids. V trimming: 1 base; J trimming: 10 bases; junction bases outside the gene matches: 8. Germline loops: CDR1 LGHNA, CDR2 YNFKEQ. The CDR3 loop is CASSQGTSGGALAQYF. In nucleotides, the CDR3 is TGTGCCAGCAGCCAAGGAACTAGCGGGGGGGCTTTGGCGCAGTATTTT.

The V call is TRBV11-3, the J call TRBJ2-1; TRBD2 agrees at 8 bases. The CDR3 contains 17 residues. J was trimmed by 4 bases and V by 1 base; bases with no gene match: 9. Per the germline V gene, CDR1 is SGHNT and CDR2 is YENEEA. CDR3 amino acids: CASSLVWRSGGYNEQFF. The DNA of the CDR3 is TGTGCCAGCAGCTTAGTATGGCGGAGCGGGGGTTACAATGAGCAGTTCTTC.

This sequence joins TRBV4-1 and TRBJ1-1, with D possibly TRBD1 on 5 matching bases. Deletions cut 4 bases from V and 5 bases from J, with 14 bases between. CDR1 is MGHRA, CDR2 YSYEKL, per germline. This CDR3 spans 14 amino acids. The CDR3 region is CASSRERTRTEAFF. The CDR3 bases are TGCGCCAGCAGCCGGGAACGGACAAGAACTGAAGCTTTCTTT.

The CDR3 reads CASSVRQGDTEAFF. CDR3 nucleotides: TGTGCCAGCAGCGTACGTCAGGGGGACACTGAAGCTTTCTTT. The genes are TRBV9 and TRBJ1-1; TRBD1 aligns across 7 bases. The CDR3 sequence is 14 residues long. With 1 base clipped from V and 3 bases from J, the junction kept 3 bases outside the gene matches. Germline V gene sequence: CDR1 SGDLS, CDR2 YYNGEE.

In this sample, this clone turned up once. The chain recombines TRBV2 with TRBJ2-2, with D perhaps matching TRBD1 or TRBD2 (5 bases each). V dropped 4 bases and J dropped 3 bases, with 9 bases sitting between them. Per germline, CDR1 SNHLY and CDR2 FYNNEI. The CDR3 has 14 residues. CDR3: CASSVLGDTGELFF. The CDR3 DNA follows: TGTGCCAGCAGTGTACTAGGGGACACCGGGGAGCTGTTTTTT.

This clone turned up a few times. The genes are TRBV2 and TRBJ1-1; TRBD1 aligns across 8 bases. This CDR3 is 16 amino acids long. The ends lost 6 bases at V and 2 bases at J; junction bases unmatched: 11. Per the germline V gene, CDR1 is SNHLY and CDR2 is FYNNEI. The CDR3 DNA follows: TGTGCCAGCAGAACCCCAGGGGGCGGAGTCAACACTGAAGCTTTCTTT. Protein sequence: CASRTPGGGVNTEAFF. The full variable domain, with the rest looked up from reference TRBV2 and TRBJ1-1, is EPEVTQTPSHQVTQMGQEVILRCVPISNHLYFYWYRQILGQKVEFLVSFYNNEISEKSEIFDDQFSVERPDGSNFTLKIRSTKLEDSAMYFCASRTPGGGVNTEAFFGQGTRLTVV.

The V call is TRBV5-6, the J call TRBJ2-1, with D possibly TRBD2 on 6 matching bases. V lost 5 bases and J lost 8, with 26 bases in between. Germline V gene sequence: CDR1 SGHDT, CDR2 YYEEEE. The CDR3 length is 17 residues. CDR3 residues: CASSRRLVVDRFYEQFF. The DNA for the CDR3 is TGTGCCAGCAGTCGAAGACTAGTCGTTGACCGATTCTATGAGCAGTTCTTC.

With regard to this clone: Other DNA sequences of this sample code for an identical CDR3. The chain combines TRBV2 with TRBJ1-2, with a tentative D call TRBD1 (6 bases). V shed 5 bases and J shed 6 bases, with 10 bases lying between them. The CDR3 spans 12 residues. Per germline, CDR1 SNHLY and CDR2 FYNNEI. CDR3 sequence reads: CASSQQGNGYTF. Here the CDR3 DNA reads TGTGCCAGCAGTCAACAGGGTAATGGCTACACCTTC.

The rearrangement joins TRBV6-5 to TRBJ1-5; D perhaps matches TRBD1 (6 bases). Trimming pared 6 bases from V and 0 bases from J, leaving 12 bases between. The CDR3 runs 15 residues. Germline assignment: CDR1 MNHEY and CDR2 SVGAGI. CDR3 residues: CASSLGQNSNQPQHF. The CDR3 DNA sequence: TGTGCCAGCAGCCTCGGACAGAATAGCAATCAGCCCCAGCATTTT.

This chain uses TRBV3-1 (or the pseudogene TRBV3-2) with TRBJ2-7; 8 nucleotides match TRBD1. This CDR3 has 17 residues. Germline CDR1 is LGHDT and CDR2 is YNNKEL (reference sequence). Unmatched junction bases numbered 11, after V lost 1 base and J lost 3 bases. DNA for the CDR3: TGTGCCAGCAGCCAAGTGTGGTCAGGGGGCGGCCACTACGAGCAGTACTTC. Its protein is CASSQVWSGGGHYEQYF.

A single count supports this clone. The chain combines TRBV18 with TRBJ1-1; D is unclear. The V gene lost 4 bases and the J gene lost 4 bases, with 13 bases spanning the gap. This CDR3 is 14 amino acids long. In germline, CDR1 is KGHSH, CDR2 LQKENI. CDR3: CASSLKKSGTEAFF. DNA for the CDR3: TGTGCCAGCTCACTCAAAAAATCAGGCACTGAAGCTTTCTTT.

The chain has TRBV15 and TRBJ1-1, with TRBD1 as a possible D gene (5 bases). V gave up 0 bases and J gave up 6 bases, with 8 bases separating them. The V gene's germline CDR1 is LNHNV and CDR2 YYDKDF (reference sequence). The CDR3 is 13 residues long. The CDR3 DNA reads TGTGCCACCAGCAGAGATCGAGGGGCTGAAGCTTTCTTT. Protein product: CATSRDRGAEAFF.

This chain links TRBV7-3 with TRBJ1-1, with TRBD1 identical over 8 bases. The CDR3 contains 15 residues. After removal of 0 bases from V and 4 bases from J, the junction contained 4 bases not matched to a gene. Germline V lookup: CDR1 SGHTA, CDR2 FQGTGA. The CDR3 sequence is CASSLTSDRGTEAFF. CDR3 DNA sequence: TGTGCCAGCAGCTTAACCTCAGACAGGGGCACTGAAGCTTTCTTT.

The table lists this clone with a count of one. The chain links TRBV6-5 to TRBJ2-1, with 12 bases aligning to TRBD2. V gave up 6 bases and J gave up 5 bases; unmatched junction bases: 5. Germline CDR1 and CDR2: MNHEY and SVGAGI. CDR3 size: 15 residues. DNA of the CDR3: TGTGCCAGCAGCGCGACTAGCGGGGGCCACAATGAGCAGTTCTTC. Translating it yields CASSATSGGHNEQFF.

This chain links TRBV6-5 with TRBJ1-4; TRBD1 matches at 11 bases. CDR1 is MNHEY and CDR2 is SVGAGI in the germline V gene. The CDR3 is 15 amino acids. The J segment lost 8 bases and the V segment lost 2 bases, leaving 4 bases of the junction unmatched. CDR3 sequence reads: CASSYEGQGEEKLFF. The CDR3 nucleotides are TGTGCCAGCAGTTACGAGGGACAGGGGGAGGAAAAACTGTTTTTT.

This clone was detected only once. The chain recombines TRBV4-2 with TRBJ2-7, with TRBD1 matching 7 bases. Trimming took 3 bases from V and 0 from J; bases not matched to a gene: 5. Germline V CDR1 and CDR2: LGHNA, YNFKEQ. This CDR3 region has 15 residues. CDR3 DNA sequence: TGTGCCAGCAGCCAGGACAGGCCCAGCTCCTACGAGCAGTACTTC. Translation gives CASSQDRPSSYEQYF.

CDR3: CASSQSGTGLQETQYF. The CDR3, as DNA: TGTGCCAGCAGCCAATCCGGGACAGGGCTTCAAGAGACCCAGTACTTC. This rearrangement joins TRBV4-2 to TRBJ2-5; 9 bases are shared with TRBD1. The germline gives CDR1 LGHNA, CDR2 YNFKEQ. V was clipped by 2 bases and J by 2 bases; unmatched bases: 6. CDR3 length: 16 residues.

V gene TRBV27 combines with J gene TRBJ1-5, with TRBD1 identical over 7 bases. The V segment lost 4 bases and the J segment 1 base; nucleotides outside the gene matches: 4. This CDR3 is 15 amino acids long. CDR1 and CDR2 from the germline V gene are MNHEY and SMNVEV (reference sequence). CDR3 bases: TGTGCCAGCAGTTGGGAGGGGGCCAGCAATCAGCCCCAGCATTTT. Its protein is CASSWEGASNQPQHF.

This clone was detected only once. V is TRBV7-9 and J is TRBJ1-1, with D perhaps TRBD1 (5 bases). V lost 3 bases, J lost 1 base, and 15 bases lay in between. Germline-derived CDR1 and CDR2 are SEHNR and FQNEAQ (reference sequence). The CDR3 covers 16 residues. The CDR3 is CASSFRQTGGNTEAFF. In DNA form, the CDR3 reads TGTGCCAGCAGCTTCCGACAGACCGGGGGGAACACTGAAGCTTTCTTT.

The CDR3 protein is CASSVGQQPQHF. CDR3 nucleotides: TGTGCCAGCAGCGTGGGACAACAGCCCCAGCATTTT. The rearrangement joins TRBV3-1 (or the pseudogene TRBV3-2) to TRBJ1-5; tentative D call: TRBD1 (6 bases). Germline V gene lookup returns CDR1 LGHDT and CDR2 YNNKEL (reference sequence). V was cut by 5 bases and J by 7 bases, with 9 bases left in between. The CDR3 contains 12 residues.

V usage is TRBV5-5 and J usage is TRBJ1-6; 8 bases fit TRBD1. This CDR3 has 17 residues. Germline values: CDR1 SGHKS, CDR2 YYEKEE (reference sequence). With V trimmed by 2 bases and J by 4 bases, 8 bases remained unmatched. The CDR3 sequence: CASSLHPDRGYNSPLHF. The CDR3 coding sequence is TGTGCCAGCAGCTTACACCCTGACAGGGGATATAATTCACCCCTCCACTTT.

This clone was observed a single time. CDR3 residues: CASRLQGVTYNEQFF. The CDR3 DNA reads TGTGCCAGCAGGCTACAGGGGGTAACCTACAATGAGCAGTTCTTC. The V gene is TRBV2, the J gene TRBJ2-1; 8 nucleotides align to TRBD1. J was trimmed by 2 bases and V by 6 bases; bases with no gene match: 6. The CDR3 contains 15 residues. The V gene's germline CDR1 is SNHLY and CDR2 FYNNEI. Full variable domain (outside the CDR3, taken from reference TRBV2 and TRBJ2-1): EPEVTQTPSHQVTQMGQEVILRCVPISNHLYFYWYRQILGQKVEFLVSFYNNEISEKSEIFDDQFSVERPDGSNFTLKIRSTKLEDSAMYFCASRLQGVTYNEQFFGPGTRLTVL.

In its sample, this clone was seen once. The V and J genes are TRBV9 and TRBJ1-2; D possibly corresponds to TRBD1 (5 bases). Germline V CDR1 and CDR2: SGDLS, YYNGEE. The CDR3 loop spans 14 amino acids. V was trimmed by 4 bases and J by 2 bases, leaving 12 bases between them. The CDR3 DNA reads TGTGCCAGCAGCCCAACGGGGGGAAACTATGGCTACACCTTC. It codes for CASSPTGGNYGYTF.

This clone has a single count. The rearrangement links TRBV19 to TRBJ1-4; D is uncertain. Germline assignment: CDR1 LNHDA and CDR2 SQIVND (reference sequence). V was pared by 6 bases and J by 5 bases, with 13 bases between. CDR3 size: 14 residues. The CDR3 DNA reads TGTGCCAGTAGCGACCCGAGACGGAATGAAAAACTGTTTTTT. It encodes CASSDPRRNEKLFF.

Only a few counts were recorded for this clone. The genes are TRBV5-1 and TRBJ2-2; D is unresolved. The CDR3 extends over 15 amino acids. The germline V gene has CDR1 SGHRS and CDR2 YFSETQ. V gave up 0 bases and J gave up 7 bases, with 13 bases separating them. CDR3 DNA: TGCGCCAGCAGCTTGGGTGACTTAACGGGCGGGGAGCTGTTTTTT. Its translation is CASSLGDLTGGELFF.